This TCR beta chain was documented in a study of T cell repertoires in cytomegalovirus infection (dated by TCRdb to between 2018 and 2021). Notes on the research overall: Alongside well-studied HLA-B-restricted epitopes, the peptide stimulations were aimed at recently identified HLA-C-restricted CMV epitopes, whose presentation resists viral immunomodulation. Donor HLA type was relevant to the analysis, as public TCR beta signatures indicated carriage of CMV infection together with the matching HLA type.

This specimen's treatment or condition label, per the study, means: in vitro stimulation with specific CMV peptide epitopes to enrich CMV-specific T cells. The V and J ends are trimmed by 0 bases and 1 base, leaving 12 bases between them. The CDR1 and CDR2 encoded by the germline V gene are MNHEY and SVGAGI. CDR3 length: 16 amino acids, cysteine to phenylalanine. Only the CDR3 region is kept as DNA, spanning 48 bases read in frame from base 1. The data were produced on an Illumina HiSeq 1500. Using fastp at Q25 and MiXCR, TCRdb reprocessed the public reads and kept productive beta chains. Each record represents a unique CDR3 protein, reported with the most common genes and DNA among its rows. The sample table records approximately 83,000 distinct CDR3 sequences; 20% to 30% of these occur just once. The ten top clones hold approximately 51% of the sample. This clonotype has more than one count but fewer than ten. Its antigen specificity is not known. One base away there is no much larger clone; base qualities are not given.

General conclusions and limits of the study: The ex vivo response was dominated by HLA-C-restricted CMV-specific TCR beta clonotypes, which also provided the single most frequent clonotype in two of eight donors. Carriers of CMV infection plus the relevant HLA type were discriminated by the cumulative frequency of public TCR beta family members in the study cohort and in an independent roughly 320-donor cohort.

This receptor chain uses TRBV6-5 and TRBJ1-1; the D region possibly corresponds to TRBD1 (5 bases align). The TCR originated in a human donor in good health (CMV status not recorded). Some clones in this sample may be carry-over from other donors' samples. This material consisted of CD8+ T cells from cultured PBMCs, taken from culture after CMV antigen stimulation. The nucleotide sequence reads as follows: TGTGCCAGCAGTTACTCACCGCCAGGGTGGAACACTGAAGCTTTCTTT. This sequence encodes CASSYSPPGWNTEAFF.